These 24 T cell receptor beta chains were sequenced from one sample in a study of beta chain features in type 1 diabetes. As every portion of the isolated RNA was reverse transcribed, the sequencing read expressed TCRB transcripts. The repertoire was sequenced with immunoSEQ multiplex PCR; TCRdb's copy has only in-frame clones and lacks some. The sample comprises 450,000 or so clones, over 10% of which are singletons, and approximately 0.05% rests with the top ten. Sequencing used naive CD4+ T cells from blood. The receptors stem from a woman aged 18-30 years in good health.

The chain combines TRBV4-2 with TRBJ2-1, with no clear D. Germline lookup yields CDR1 LGHNA and CDR2 YNFKEQ. Trimming stripped 4 bases from V and 8 bases from J, with 15 bases between. This CDR3 is built from 14 residues. This CDR3 is CASSLGSGYHEQFF. The DNA for the CDR3 is TGTGCCAGCAGCCTAGGGTCTGGGTATCATGAGCAGTTCTTC.

This clone was seen a handful of times. The chain joins TRBV7-3 to TRBJ2-5, with D tentatively TRBD2 (6 bases). The CDR3 has 13 amino acids. Per germline, CDR1 SGHTA and CDR2 FQGTGA. V lost 5 bases to trimming and J lost 6 bases, with 13 bases between them. CDR3 DNA sequence: TGTGCCAGCAGCGACGCGGGGAGGCAGACCCAGTACTTC. It yields the protein CASSDAGRQTQYF.

This clone was counted only a few times. V usage is TRBV9 and J usage is TRBJ1-1; D is ambiguous. This CDR3 comprises 14 residues. V gave up 0 bases and J gave up 4 bases, with 10 bases separating them. Germline V gene data show CDR1 as SGDLS and CDR2 as YYNGEE. The CDR3 here is CASSVDGRPTEAFF. CDR3 DNA: TGTGCCAGCAGCGTAGATGGGAGGCCCACTGAAGCTTTCTTT.

This chain uses TRBV7-2 with TRBJ1-4; the D is unclear. Between the trimmed V and J ends, which lost 2 bases and 2 bases, there was a span of 9 bases. CDR1 and CDR2 (germline): SGHTA, FQGNSA. This CDR3 has 15 amino acids. The CDR3 sequence: CASSLSGATNEKLFF. In DNA form, the CDR3 reads TGTGCCAGCAGCTTATCAGGAGCTACTAATGAAAAACTGTTTTTT.

The gene calls are TRBV25-1 and TRBJ1-2; 8 positions agree with TRBD1. The germline V gene encodes CDR1 MGHDK and CDR2 SYGVNS. This CDR3 region has 13 residues. The V and J ends lost 6 bases and 2 bases, in that order; junction bases with no gene match: 2. The CDR3 sequence is CASRGQVNYGYTF. The CDR3 DNA follows: TGTGCCAGCAGGGGACAGGTCAACTATGGCTACACCTTC.

This chain uses TRBV7-6 with TRBJ1-2, with 10 nucleotides matching TRBD1. Losses at the gene ends were 5 bases for V and 7 bases for J; bases not matched to a gene: 10. The length of the CDR3 is 15 residues. CDR1 is SGHVS, CDR2 FNYEAQ, per germline. Here the CDR3 reads CASSVDRGLRSGYTF. The CDR3 coding sequence is TGTGCCAGCAGCGTAGACAGGGGGCTTCGCAGTGGCTACACCTTC.

This clone appeared a few times. The chain recombines TRBV23-1 with TRBJ1-3, with TRBD1 identical over 9 bases. TRBV23-1 is an open reading frame, and its role is uncertain. The CDR3 sequence is 17 residues long. V lost 3 bases to trimming and J lost 0 bases; unmatched junction nucleotides: 6. CDR3 nucleotides: TGCGCCAGCAGTCATATAAGGACAGGGGCCTCTGGAAACACCATATATTTT. Its translation is CASSHIRTGASGNTIYF.

This clone has just a few counts. The V gene is TRBV7-9, the J gene TRBJ2-7; 9 bases fit TRBD2. Trimming cost V 4 bases and J 6 bases; bases outside gene matches: 13. The CDR3 runs to 16 residues. Germline V CDR1 and CDR2: SEHNR, FQNEAQ (reference sequence). CDR3: CASSSWAASGVSEQYF. CDR3 sequence (DNA): TGTGCCAGCAGCTCTTGGGCCGCTAGCGGGGTGAGCGAGCAGTACTTC.

This clone was picked up a small number of times. This chain connects TRBV30 to TRBJ2-5; TRBD1 matches 8 bases. Germline CDR1 GTSNPN, CDR2 SVGIG (reference sequence). Trimming removed 8 bases from V and 2 bases from J; junction bases left unmatched: 7. The CDR3 runs 13 residues. CDR3 in DNA: TGTGCCGGGAAGGGACAGGAGCAAGAGACCCAGTACTTC. Translated, it gives CAGKGQEQETQYF.

This clone was counted between two and nine times. The gene calls are TRBV30 and TRBJ2-1; 7 bases agree with TRBD1. Per germline, CDR1 GTSNPN and CDR2 SVGIG (reference sequence). The CDR3 contains 15 residues. V lost 5 bases and J lost 1; bases outside the gene matches: 8. The CDR3 region is CAWGTTGRSYNEQFF. The CDR3 bases are TGTGCCTGGGGGACGACAGGGCGTTCCTACAATGAGCAGTTCTTC. The full variable domain, with the rest looked up from reference TRBV30 and TRBJ2-1, is SQTIHQWPATLVQPVGSPLSLECTVEGTSNPNLYWYRQAAGRGLQLLFYSVGIGQISSEVPQNLSASRPQDRQFILSSKKLLLSDSGFYLCAWGTTGRSYNEQFFGPGTRLTVL.

The rearrangement joins TRBV2 to TRBJ1-2; no definite D call. The germline V gene has CDR1 SNHLY and CDR2 FYNNEI. The germline V and J ends were trimmed by 9 bases and 4 bases, with 12 bases remaining between them. The CDR3 covers 12 residues. The CDR3 is CASCEDSYGYTF. CDR3 DNA: TGTGCCAGTTGTGAGGACTCCTATGGCTACACCTTC.

The rearrangement links TRBV28 to TRBJ1-2; the D gene is possibly TRBD1 (5 bases). With 2 bases removed from V and 3 bases from J, the gap between germline ends came to 13 bases. Germline CDR1 reads MDHEN; CDR2 reads SYDVKM. There are 15 residues in the CDR3. In nucleotides, the CDR3 is TGTGCCAGCAGTTTAACTGTCGAGGGGTACTATGGCTACACCTTC. This encodes CASSLTVEGYYGYTF.

CDR3 sequence: CSVGDFYEQYV. The DNA of the CDR3 is TGCAGCGTCGGGGACTTTTACGAGCAGTACGTC. The chain combines TRBV29-1 with TRBJ2-7; D is possibly TRBD2 (6 bases). CDR1 SQVTM and CDR2 ANQGSEA come from the germline V gene. There are 11 residues in the CDR3. V gave up 6 bases and J gave up 4 bases, with 10 bases separating them.

This clone appeared once. This sequence joins TRBV27 and TRBJ1-1, with TRBD1 as a possible D gene (5 bases). The CDR3 length is 12 residues. V gave up 3 bases and J gave up 10 bases, with 12 bases separating them. The germline V gene encodes CDR1 MNHEY and CDR2 SMNVEV (reference sequence). The CDR3 spells CASSFGSGGAFF. The CDR3 region has the DNA TGTGCCAGCAGTTTTGGTAGTGGGGGAGCTTTCTTT.

V usage is TRBV7-8 and J usage is TRBJ2-2; D is tentatively TRBD1 or TRBD2 (5 bases each). The CDR3 extends over 16 amino acids. Germline V gene data show CDR1 as SGHVS and CDR2 as FQNEAQ. V was pared by 5 bases and J by 6 bases, with 19 bases between. The CDR3 nucleotides are TGTGCCAGCAGCCCTCGAGGGGTCAGCGAACCCGGGGAGCTGTTTTTT. Protein sequence: CASSPRGVSEPGELFF.

This clone was counted a few times. This sequence joins TRBV5-6 and TRBJ2-2, with 7 bases matching TRBD1. The CDR3 consists of 14 residues. After removal of 5 bases from V and 5 bases from J, the junction contained 6 bases not matched to a gene. Per germline, CDR1 SGHDT and CDR2 YYEEEE. The CDR3 loop reads CASRSTGNTGELFF. CDR3 coding DNA: TGTGCCAGCAGATCGACAGGGAATACCGGGGAGCTGTTTTTT.

This clone was picked up a small number of times. Other DNA sequences from this sample encode an identical CDR3 as well. The chain combines TRBV7-2 with TRBJ2-5, with D uncertain. The CDR3 sequence is 11 residues long. Germline V lookup: CDR1 SGHTA, CDR2 FQGNSA. With 3 bases removed from V and 4 bases from J, the gap between germline ends came to 3 bases. The CDR3 here is CASSFRETQYF. CDR3 sequence (DNA): TGTGCCAGCAGCTTTCGAGAGACCCAGTACTTC.

V usage is TRBV4-3 and J usage is TRBJ1-1; the D is unclear. In germline, CDR1 is LGHNA, CDR2 YSLEER. The V gene lost 0 bases and the J gene lost 6 bases, with 11 bases spanning the gap. The CDR3 consists of 14 residues. The CDR3 nucleotides read TGCGCCAGCAGCCAAGATTGGAGGTCATCTGAAGCTTTCTTT. Translation: CASSQDWRSSEAFF.

This clone was seen more than once but under ten times. V usage is TRBV7-2 and J usage is TRBJ2-7; 7 nucleotides agree with TRBD2. The germline V gene has CDR1 SGHTA and CDR2 FQGNSA. The V gene end was trimmed by 1 base and the J gene end by 7 bases; junction bases not matched to a gene: 13. The CDR3 sequence is 16 residues long. The CDR3, as DNA: TGTGCCAGCAGCTTAGAAAAGTCTGGACTAGTAATTGAGCAGTACTTC. This codes for CASSLEKSGLVIEQYF. Variable domain in full (rest from reference TRBV7-2 and TRBJ2-7): GAGVSQSPSNKVTEKGKDVELRCDPISGHTALYWYRQSLGQGLEFLIYFQGNSAPDKSGLPSDRFSAERTGGSVSTLTIQRTQQEDSAVYLCASSLEKSGLVIEQYFGPGTRLTVT.

Only a few counts were recorded for this clone. The chain recombines TRBV11-2 with TRBJ2-1, with 10 positions matching TRBD2. V lost 3 bases to trimming and J lost 4 bases; unmatched junction nucleotides: 3. CDR1 is SGHAT, CDR2 FQNNGV, per germline. The CDR3 consists of 15 residues. The CDR3 is CASSFLAGAYNEQFF. CDR3 sequence (DNA): TGTGCCAGCAGCTTCCTAGCGGGAGCTTACAATGAGCAGTTCTTC. Using reference TRBV11-2 and TRBJ2-1 for the parts outside the CDR3, the full variable domain is EAGVAQSPRYKIIEKRQSVAFWCNPISGHATLYWYQQILGQGPKLLIQFQNNGVVDDSQLPKDRFSAERLKGVDSTLKIQPAKLEDSAVYLCASSFLAGAYNEQFFGPGTRLTVL.

This clone has only a few counts. The chain couples TRBV28 to TRBJ2-7, with TRBD1 matching 9 bases. V lost 6 bases, J lost 6 bases, and 12 bases stayed unmatched. CDR3 length: 15 amino acids. CDR1 is MDHEN, CDR2 SYDVKM, per germline. CDR3 in amino acids: CASSLPGQGLGEQYV. The DNA of the CDR3 is TGTGCCAGCAGCCTTCCGGGACAGGGTTTGGGCGAGCAGTACGTC.

This clone turned up a few times. This chain connects TRBV11-1 to TRBJ2-3; the D is unclear. V shed 4 bases and J shed 0 bases, with 5 bases lying between them. CDR1 is SGHAT, CDR2 FQDESV, per germline (reference sequence). This CDR3 contains 13 residues. The CDR3 is CASSSGSTDTQYF. In DNA form, the CDR3 reads TGTGCCAGCAGCTCCGGGAGCACAGATACGCAGTATTTT.

The chain links TRBV5-4 to TRBJ2-1; unclear D gene. CDR3 length: 16 residues. Germline V gene sequence: CDR1 SGHNT, CDR2 YYREEE (reference sequence). V lost 1 base, J lost 1 base, and 12 bases lay in between. Here the CDR3 DNA reads TGTGCCAGCAGCTTGCCTGACTGGGCTTCCTACAATGAGCAGTTCTTC. Its translation is CASSLPDWASYNEQFF.

The table lists this clone with a few counts. The gene calls are TRBV5-1 and TRBJ2-3; D is ambiguous. V lost 0 bases to trimming and J lost 2 bases, with 7 bases between them. CDR3 size: 14 residues. Germline V gene data show CDR1 as SGHRS and CDR2 as YFSETQ. The CDR3 reads CASSLVADTDTQYF. CDR3 sequence (DNA): TGCGCCAGCAGCTTGGTTGCAGACACAGATACGCAGTATTTT.